The 27 T cell receptor beta chains below come from one sample, sequenced in a study of chemoradiotherapy in HPV16-positive cancers. Libraries were prepared by immunoSEQ multiplex PCR; TCRdb keeps only in-frame clonotypes and omits some of them. The sample holds about 8,900 clones, more than 75% seen once. This specimen consisted of tumor tissue, obtained from a patient who underwent chemoradiotherapy. These receptors all stem from a human donor with HPV-associated anogenital cancer.

This clone was observed once. The gene calls are TRBV5-8 and TRBJ1-1, with D tentatively TRBD1 (5 bases). The ends were cut back, 4 bases at V and 2 bases at J, with 9 bases in the middle. Germline V CDR1 and CDR2: SGHTS, YDEGEE. The CDR3 runs 13 residues. The CDR3 DNA is TGTGCCAGCAGCCGACGGACAAACACTGAAGCTTTCTTT. This translates into CASSRRTNTEAFF.

This CDR3 reads CASSWSSGEAFF. CDR3 nucleotide sequence: TGTGCCAGCAGCTGGAGTTCGGGTGAAGCTTTCTTT. The chain has TRBV5-4 and TRBJ1-1; D gene uncertain. In germline, CDR1 is SGHNT, CDR2 YYREEE (reference sequence). V was cut by 3 bases and J by 7 bases, with 10 bases left in between. The length of the CDR3 is 12 residues.

V is TRBV30 and J is TRBJ2-7, with D perhaps matching TRBD1 (6 bases). Trimming removed 3 bases from V and 6 bases from J, with 9 bases in between. The CDR3 extends over 11 amino acids. Germline lookup yields CDR1 GTSNPN and CDR2 SVGIG (reference sequence). The CDR3 DNA sequence: TGTGCCTGGAGACTCAGGGGCGAGCAGTACTTC. Translated: CAWRLRGEQYF.

This sequence joins TRBV5-6 and TRBJ2-7; D unresolved. CDR3 length equals 12 residues. Germline CDR1 SGHDT, CDR2 YYEEEE. Trimming pared 0 bases from V and 6 bases from J, leaving 7 bases between. Here the CDR3 reads CASSLGRSEQYF. As DNA, the CDR3 is TGTGCCAGCAGCTTGGGTAGGTCCGAGCAGTACTTC.

This chain links TRBV2 with TRBJ2-3; TRBD1 aligns across 8 bases. The CDR3 extends over 15 amino acids. CDR1 is SNHLY, CDR2 FYNNEI, per germline. The ends lost 4 bases at V and 2 bases at J; junction bases unmatched: 5. The CDR3 sequence is CASSGQGLSTDTQYF. The CDR3 DNA follows: TGTGCCAGCAGTGGACAGGGGTTATCCACAGATACGCAGTATTTT.

The gene calls are TRBV28 and TRBJ2-5; maybe TRBD2 (5 bases). V gave up 2 bases and J gave up 2 bases, with 12 bases separating them. Per germline, CDR1 MDHEN and CDR2 SYDVKM. There are 15 residues in the CDR3. Here the CDR3 DNA reads TGTGCCAGCAGTTTACTAGCCCGTAGGCAAGAGACCCAGTACTTC. As protein: CASSLLARRQETQYF.

The genes are TRBV10-2 and TRBJ1-2, with D unclear. The germline V and J ends were trimmed by 1 base and 3 bases, with 6 bases remaining between them. The germline CDR1 and CDR2 sequences are WSHSY and SAAADI. The CDR3 totals 13 residues. CDR3 sequence reads: CASSELAHYGYTF. Here the CDR3 DNA reads TGCGCCAGCAGTGAGTTGGCACACTATGGCTACACCTTC.

This chain links TRBV4-1 with TRBJ2-1; D is unresolved. Trimming left V 0 bases short and J 0 bases short, with 12 bases between. This CDR3 spans 17 amino acids. Germline lookup yields CDR1 MGHRA and CDR2 YSYEKL. The chain's CDR3 is CASSQEPAVSSYNEQFF. Written as DNA, the CDR3 is TGCGCCAGCAGCCAAGAGCCAGCAGTAAGCTCCTACAATGAGCAGTTCTTC.

The DNA for the CDR3 is TGTGCCAGCAGTTCAGGGACTCAGCCCCAGCATTTT. Protein sequence: CASSSGTQPQHF. The V call is TRBV6-1, the J call TRBJ1-5; D is possibly TRBD1 (5 bases). The V gene lost 5 bases and the J gene lost 6 bases, with 8 bases spanning the gap. CDR3 length equals 12 residues. Germline values: CDR1 MNHNS, CDR2 SASEGT.

The CDR3 nucleotides are TGTGCCAGCAGCTTGGAGGGGGTTGGTTATGGCTACACCTTC. It translates to CASSLEGVGYGYTF. The rearrangement links TRBV5-6 to TRBJ1-2, with D tentatively TRBD1 (6 bases). Germline CDR1 and CDR2: SGHDT and YYEEEE. The CDR3 runs to 14 residues. V lost 0 bases to trimming and J lost 5 bases, with 11 bases between them.

The chain couples TRBV5-1 to TRBJ1-1; D gene unclear. This CDR3 spans 14 amino acids. CDR1 and CDR2 from the germline V gene are SGHRS and YFSETQ. The ends were cut back, 2 bases at V and 5 bases at J, with 13 bases in the middle. The DNA for the CDR3 is TGCGCCAGCAGCTTCTCAGAGGGAACGACTGAAGCTTTCTTT. It encodes CASSFSEGTTEAFF.

The chain is built from TRBV6-1 and TRBJ1-2, with 7 bases aligning to TRBD1. Germline V gene data show CDR1 as MNHNS and CDR2 as SASEGT. The J segment lost 6 bases and the V segment lost 2 bases, leaving 9 bases of the junction unmatched. This CDR3 is built from 15 residues. CDR3 loop: CASSELAGGVDGYTF. The CDR3 coding sequence is TGTGCCAGCAGTGAATTGGCAGGGGGAGTGGATGGCTACACCTTC.

The CDR3 protein is CASSLAGGRSYGYTF. As DNA, the CDR3 is TGTGCCAGCAGCTTGGCTGGCGGTCGGAGCTATGGCTACACCTTC. The V gene is TRBV5-4, the J gene TRBJ1-2; D remains unclear. Trimming stripped 0 bases from V and 4 bases from J, with 13 bases between. There are 15 residues in the CDR3. In germline, CDR1 is SGHNT, CDR2 YYREEE (reference sequence).

The DNA of the CDR3 is TGCGCCAGCAGTGAGTCGTCCGGACAGGGGGGCAGTAACTATGGCTACACCTTC. It specifies CASSESSGQGGSNYGYTF. The chain is built from TRBV10-2 and TRBJ1-2, with 10 positions matching TRBD1. The CDR3 extends over 18 amino acids. CDR1 and CDR2 (germline): WSHSY, SAAADI. Trimming removed 0 bases from V and 1 base from J; junction bases left unmatched: 8.

This rearrangement joins TRBV2 to TRBJ2-7; D unclear. The CDR3 loop spans 14 amino acids. V was shortened by 6 bases and J by 2 bases, with 14 bases between the two germline ends. Germline CDR1 and CDR2: SNHLY and FYNNEI. The CDR3: CASRARSGAYEQYF. As DNA, the CDR3 is TGTGCCAGCAGGGCTAGGTCCGGCGCCTACGAGCAGTACTTC.

The genes are TRBV4-2 and TRBJ2-3, with a tentative D call TRBD1 (5 bases). From germline, CDR1 is LGHNA and CDR2 YNFKEQ. The V gene lost 5 bases and the J gene lost 3 bases, with 12 bases spanning the gap. This CDR3 spans 14 amino acids. The DNA for the CDR3 is TGTGCCAGCAGCTACACAGGTGGGACAGATACGCAGTATTTT. Protein sequence: CASSYTGGTDTQYF.

V and J are TRBV30 and TRBJ1-5; D perhaps matches TRBD1 (5 bases). Germline lookup yields CDR1 GTSNPN and CDR2 SVGIG (reference sequence). This CDR3 region has 13 residues. Trimming cost V 4 bases and J 1 base, with 8 bases left between them. The CDR3 DNA is TGTGCCTGGAAGGCAGGGAGCAATCAGCCCCAGCATTTT. It encodes CAWKAGSNQPQHF.

The chain carries TRBV19 and TRBJ1-6; a weak D match, TRBD1 (5 bases). CDR3 length: 14 residues. Trimming pared 4 bases from V and 7 bases from J, leaving 11 bases between. Germline lookup yields CDR1 LNHDA and CDR2 SQIVND (reference sequence). CDR3 loop: CASSTRARNSPLHF. The CDR3 DNA sequence: TGTGCCAGTAGTACCAGGGCGAGGAATTCACCCCTCCACTTT.

This chain links TRBV6-6 with TRBJ2-7; D not certain. Trimming cost V 4 bases and J 5 bases, with 9 bases left between them. Per germline, CDR1 MNHNY and CDR2 SVGAGI (reference sequence). CDR3 length: 12 residues. In DNA, the CDR3 is TGTGCCAGCAGTTTTCCTAAAAACGAGCAGTACTTC. Residues: CASSFPKNEQYF.

This clone was picked up one time. The CDR3 coding sequence is TGTGCCAGCACCCGCAGTTGGGGGGCGCAGGACTATGGCTACACCTTC. This codes for CASTRSWGAQDYGYTF. V gene TRBV6-6 combines with J gene TRBJ1-2; the D gene is possibly TRBD1 (6 bases). CDR3 length: 16 residues. Per the germline V gene, CDR1 is MNHNY and CDR2 is SVGAGI (reference sequence). V shed 7 bases and J shed 3 bases, with 21 bases lying between them.

CDR3 sequence (DNA): TGTGCCAGCAAGGCAGGCGGCGGCTACACCTTC. This translates into CASKAGGGYTF. The chain employs TRBV28 and TRBJ1-2; D uncertain. Trimming removed 7 bases at V and 8 bases at J, with 11 bases between. Germline V lookup: CDR1 MDHEN, CDR2 SYDVKM. The CDR3 has 11 residues.

The rearrangement joins TRBV7-9 to TRBJ2-1, with D possibly TRBD2 on 6 matching bases. The germline CDR1 and CDR2 sequences are SEHNR and FQNEAQ (reference sequence). V lost 0 bases and J 9 bases, leaving 9 bases between the germline ends. This CDR3 region has 13 residues. DNA of the CDR3: TGTGCCAGCAGCTTAGCGCTAGCGACTGAGCAGTTCTTC. Amino acids: CASSLALATEQFF.

This clone was seen once. The chain uses TRBV30 and TRBJ2-3; 10 nucleotides match TRBD1. With 7 bases clipped from V and 4 bases from J, the junction kept 8 bases outside the gene matches. The CDR3 loop spans 14 amino acids. Germline V gene sequence: CDR1 GTSNPN, CDR2 SVGIG (reference sequence). CDR3 amino acids: CASPRDRGADTQYF. CDR3 nucleotide sequence: TGTGCCTCCCCCCGGGACAGGGGTGCAGATACGCAGTATTTT.

The V call is TRBV11-3, the J call TRBJ2-1; 12 bases align to TRBD2. This CDR3 has 15 amino acids. Germline assignment: CDR1 SGHNT and CDR2 YENEEA. V lost 5 bases, J lost 3 bases, and 2 bases stayed unmatched. The CDR3 protein is CASSPTSGSYNEQFF. CDR3 bases: TGTGCCAGCAGCCCGACTAGCGGGAGCTACAATGAGCAGTTCTTC.

DNA of the CDR3: TGTGCCAGCTCACGGGCAAACCAAGAGACCCAGTACTTC. Protein: CASSRANQETQYF. The V and J genes are TRBV18 and TRBJ2-5; D is unclear. This CDR3 comprises 13 residues. CDR1 and CDR2 from the germline V gene are KGHSH and LQKENI. Trimming cost V 4 bases and J 0 bases, with 6 bases left between them. The full variable domain, completed using reference TRBV18 and TRBJ2-5, is NAGVMQNPRHLVRRRGQEARLRCSPMKGHSHVYWYRQLPEEGLKFMVYLQKENIIDESGMPKERFSAEFPKEGPSILRIQQVVRGDSAAYFCASSRANQETQYFGPGTRLLVL.

This chain joins TRBV6-1 and TRBJ2-7; 7 positions match TRBD1. The CDR3 has 13 residues. CDR1 is MNHNS, CDR2 SASEGT, per germline. V lost 10 bases to trimming and J lost 3 bases; unmatched junction nucleotides: 9. This CDR3 reads CATERQGGYEQYF. The CDR3 DNA reads as TGTGCCACTGAACGACAGGGTGGCTACGAGCAGTACTTC.

The chain employs TRBV19 and TRBJ2-7, with D tentatively TRBD1 (7 bases). The CDR3 length is 16 residues. Per germline, CDR1 LNHDA and CDR2 SQIVND (reference sequence). V lost 3 bases, J lost 3 bases, and 18 bases lay in between. CDR3 in DNA: TGTGCCAGTAGTATTAAAGGGGGCCGGGAGATCTACGAGCAGTACTTC. Translation: CASSIKGGREIYEQYF. The complete variable domain, with remaining parts taken from reference TRBV19 and TRBJ2-7, reads DGGITQSPKYLFRKEGQNVTLSCEQNLNHDAMYWYRQDPGQGLRLIYYSQIVNDFQKGDIAEGYSVSREKKESFPLTVTSAQKNPTAFYLCASSIKGGREIYEQYFGPGTRLTVT.